This T cell receptor beta chain originates from a study of cytomegalovirus exposure and HLA in healthy donors. Worth noting for this clone: The antigen remains undetermined.

Study-level results: Later analysis indicated greater clonal expansion among HLA-associated TCR beta chains than among equally common other chains. The study listed 150 to 200 cytomegalovirus-associated TCR beta chains.

The CDR3 has 13 residues. V was cut by 5 bases and J by 3 bases, with 11 bases left in between. Per germline, CDR1 SGHTA and CDR2 FQGNSA. The PCR used 60 Vbeta and 13 Jbeta primers. The method was immunoSEQ multiplex PCR; TCRdb's version includes in-frame clones alone and lacks a portion of them. Of under 200,000 clones in the sample, over 70% are singletons; the top ten hold about 3.4%. The specimen sequenced was PBMCs. The clonotype was recovered from a woman in her 50s in good health and CMV-seropositive. The chain joins TRBV7-2 to TRBJ2-7; tentatively, D is TRBD1 (5 bases). CDR3 DNA sequence: TGTGCCAGCAGCCATGACAGACACTACGAGCAGTACTTC. Encoded protein: CASSHDRHYEQYF.